This TCR beta chain was captured in a study of T cell responses to AZD1222 COVID-19 vaccine. Study results and caveats: No repertoire was sampled before or during the peak T cell response, only after it. Nearly half of unique spike-specific TCRs reportedly avoided B.1.351 and B.1.1.7 mutated regions.

In germline, CDR1 is SGHNT, CDR2 YENEEA. This CDR3 is built from 13 residues. Trimming stripped 1 base from V and 5 bases from J, with 7 bases between. This clone was seen only once. Antigen unknown. Some clones are missing from TCRdb's copy, which holds only in-frame ones; the method was immunoSEQ multiplex PCR. The repertoire includes approximately 140,000 clones, more than 85% of them detected once, and 1.9% sits in the top ten. This chain links TRBV11-3 with TRBJ2-3; unclear D gene. This sequence originates from an adult in good health. The sequences come from peripheral blood, collected on day 0 of AZD1222 vaccination. The CDR3 spells CASSLAGGDTQYF. The DNA of the CDR3 is TGTGCCAGCAGCTTAGCGGGTGGAGATACGCAGTATTTT. Looking up the rest from reference TRBV11-3 and TRBJ2-3 gives the full variable domain: EAGVVQSPRYKIIEKKQPVAFWCNPISGHNTLYWYLQNLGQGPELLIRYENEEAVDDSQLPKDRFSAERLKGVDSTLKIQPAELGDSAVYLCASSLAGGDTQYFGPGTRLTVL.